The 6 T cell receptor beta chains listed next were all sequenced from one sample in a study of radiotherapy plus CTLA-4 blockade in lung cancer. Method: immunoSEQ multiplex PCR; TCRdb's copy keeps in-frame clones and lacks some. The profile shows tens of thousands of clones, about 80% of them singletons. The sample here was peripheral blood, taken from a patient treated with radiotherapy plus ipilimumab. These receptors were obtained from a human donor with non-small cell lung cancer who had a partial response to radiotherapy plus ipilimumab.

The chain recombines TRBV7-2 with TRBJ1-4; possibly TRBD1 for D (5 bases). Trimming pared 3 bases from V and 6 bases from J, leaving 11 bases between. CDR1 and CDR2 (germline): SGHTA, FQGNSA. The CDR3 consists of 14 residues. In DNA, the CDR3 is TGTGCCAGCAGCTTTGGGGGAGGTTATGAAAAACTGTTTTTT. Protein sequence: CASSFGGGYEKLFF.

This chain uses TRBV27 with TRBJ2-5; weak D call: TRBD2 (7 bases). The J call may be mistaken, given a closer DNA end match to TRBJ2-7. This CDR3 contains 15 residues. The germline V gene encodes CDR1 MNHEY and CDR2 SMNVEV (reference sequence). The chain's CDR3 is CASSPARGGPGEQYF. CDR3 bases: TGTGCCAGCAGTCCGGCTAGGGGGGGGCCGGGCGAGCAGTACTTC.

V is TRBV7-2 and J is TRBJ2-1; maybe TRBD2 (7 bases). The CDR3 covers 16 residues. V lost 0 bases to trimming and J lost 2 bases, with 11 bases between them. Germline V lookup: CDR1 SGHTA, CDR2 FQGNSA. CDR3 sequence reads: CASSLALGGAYNEQFF. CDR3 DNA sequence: TGTGCCAGCAGCTTAGCGCTAGGGGGGGCCTACAATGAGCAGTTCTTC.

CDR3 in DNA: TGTGCCAGCAGCTTAGCGGGCCTGAGTGGGACTAATGAAAAACTGTTTTTT. It translates to CASSLAGLSGTNEKLFF. The chain couples TRBV7-9 to TRBJ1-4; D is ambiguous. V lost 0 bases, J lost 2 bases, and 13 bases lay in between. The CDR3 spans 17 residues. Germline CDR1 is SEHNR and CDR2 is FQNEAQ (reference sequence).

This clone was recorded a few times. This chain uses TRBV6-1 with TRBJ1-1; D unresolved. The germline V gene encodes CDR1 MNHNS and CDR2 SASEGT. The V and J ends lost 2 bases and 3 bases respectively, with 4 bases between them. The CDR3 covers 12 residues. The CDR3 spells CASSERDTEAFF. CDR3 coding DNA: TGTGCCAGCAGTGAACGGGACACTGAAGCTTTCTTT.

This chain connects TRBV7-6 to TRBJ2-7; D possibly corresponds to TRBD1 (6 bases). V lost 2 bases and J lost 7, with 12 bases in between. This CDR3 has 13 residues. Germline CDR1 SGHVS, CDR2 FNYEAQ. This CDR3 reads CASSLSRGQEQYF. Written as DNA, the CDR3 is TGTGCCAGCAGCTTAAGTAGGGGACAAGAGCAGTACTTC.